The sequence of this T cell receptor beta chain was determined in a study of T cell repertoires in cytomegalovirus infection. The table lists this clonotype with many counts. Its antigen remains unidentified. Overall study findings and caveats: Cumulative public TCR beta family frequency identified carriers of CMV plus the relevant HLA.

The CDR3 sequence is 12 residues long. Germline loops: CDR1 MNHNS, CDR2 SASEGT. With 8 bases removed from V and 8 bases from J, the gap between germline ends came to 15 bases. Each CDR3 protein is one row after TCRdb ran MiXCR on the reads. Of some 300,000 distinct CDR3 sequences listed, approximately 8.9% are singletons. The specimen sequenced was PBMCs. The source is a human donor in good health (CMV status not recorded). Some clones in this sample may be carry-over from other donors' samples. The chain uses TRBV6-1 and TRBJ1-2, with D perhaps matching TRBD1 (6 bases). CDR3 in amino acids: CASSPRTEGYTF. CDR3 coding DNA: TGTGCCAGCTCTCCGAGGACAGAAGGCTACACCTTC.